This T cell receptor beta chain was observed in a study of T cell responses to AZD1222 COVID-19 vaccine. Sequencing used immunoSEQ multiplex PCR; TCRdb keeps in-frame clones, though not all of them. The table includes fewer than 200,000 clones, just over 90% detected once. Findings and caveats of the study: Repertoires were obtained only post-peak T cell response. Regions left unmutated in variants are reportedly the target of nearly half of spike-specific TCRs. Spike-specific TCRs gained breadth and depth after people received two AZD1222 doses.

On this clone: Its antigen is undetermined.

This receptor was obtained from an adult in good health. Sample: peripheral blood, taken on day 0 of MenACWY control vaccination.

The CDR3 spells CASSFTRGGVYNEQFF. The CDR3 DNA is TGTGCCAGCAGCTTTACCAGGGGAGGGGTGTACAATGAGCAGTTCTTC. The V and J genes are TRBV7-2 and TRBJ2-1; D possibly corresponds to TRBD2 (7 bases). CDR1 SGHTA and CDR2 FQGNSA come from the germline V gene. The length of the CDR3 is 16 residues. The V end was cut by 3 bases, the J end by 4 bases, with 16 bases between.